This TCR beta chain was observed in a study of T cells in Graves' hyperthyroidism and ophthalmopathy. From RNA transcripts, TCR beta CDR3 regions were amplified. The HTBI primer set drove a first-round RT-PCR of the TCR CDR3. TCRdb independently ran MiXCR on the multiplex PCR reads; one entry per CDR3 protein. The profile shows about 720,000 distinct CDR3 sequences, around 20% of them singletons. This CDR3 has 16 amino acids. Germline V lookup: CDR1 SGHRS, CDR2 YFSETQ. V shed 2 bases and J 3 bases; nucleotides not matched to a gene: 7. This clonotype was observed a few times. This chain joins TRBV5-1 and TRBJ2-1; 8 bases map to TRBD1. This clonotype was sampled from a woman in her 50s with Graves' hyperthyroidism that later progressed to Graves' ophthalmopathy. Input material: blood. The CDR3 DNA is TGCGCCAGCAGCTTTTTACCGGGACAGGACTACAATGAGCAGTTCTTC. Translated: CASSFLPGQDYNEQFF.